A selection of T cell receptor beta chains follows, all from one sample in a study of blood T cell repertoires in COVID-19. The table came from immunoSEQ multiplex PCR; TCRdb's copy has only in-frame clones and leaves some out. Counted here are some 100,000 clones, more than 75% occurring once; the ten biggest clones make up 10% to 13%. The sequencing input was peripheral blood. These receptors were collected from a man in his fifties with acute or convalescent COVID-19. Each CDR3 is given with its conserved first and last residue. D genes are given only for firm matches. Some rows have no size entry. The others give once, few or many, or a class for an expanded clone.

v_call,d_call,j_call,clone_size,cdr3_nt,cdr3_aa
TRBV12-3/TRBV12-4,NA,TRBJ1-2,NA,TGTGCCAGCAGTTCTCCCTCTGGCTACACCTTC,CASSSPSGYTF
TRBV6-5,NA,TRBJ2-1,NA,TGTGCCAGTGGACACAGTGGGGTCAATGAGCAGTTCTTC,CASGHSGVNEQFF
TRBV4-1,NA,TRBJ2-3,NA,TGCGCCAGCAGCCAAGATCTTGGTGGGAGCGGGACAGATACGCAGTATTTT,CASSQDLGGSGTDTQYF
TRBV12-3/TRBV12-4,NA,TRBJ1-5,NA,TGTGCCAGCAGCAAACAAGTTAACCAGCCCCAGCATTTT,CASSKQVNQPQHF
TRBV18,TRBD2,TRBJ2-7,NA,TGTGCCAGCTCAACACACCCAGCGGGAGCGAACGAGCAGTACTTC,CASSTHPAGANEQYF
TRBV6-6,NA,TRBJ1-1,NA,TGTGCCAGCAGCCGGGGGAATCTGAACACTGAAGCTTTCTTT,CASSRGNLNTEAFF
TRBV7-9,NA,TRBJ1-1,few,TGTGCCAGCAGCTCTACCCTCGGTGAGATGTTGAACACTGAAGCTTTCTTT,CASSSTLGEMLNTEAFF
TRBV24-1,TRBD1,TRBJ1-5,NA,TGTGCCACCAGTGACCCCGGGACAGGTTCGATTGGGAGCAATCAGCCCCAGCATTTT,CATSDPGTGSIGSNQPQHF
TRBV18,NA,TRBJ1-1,NA,TGTGCCAGCTCGGATTGGACAGTCGTTACGAACACTGAAGCTTTCTTT,CASSDWTVVTNTEAFF
TRBV5-1,NA,TRBJ1-1,NA,TGCGCCAGCAGCTTGATCGGGGGGAACACTGAAGCTTTCTTT,CASSLIGGNTEAFF
TRBV27,NA,TRBJ2-4,NA,TGTGCCAGCCAAGAGGGGACTTCTGGAAACATTCAGTACTTC,CASQEGTSGNIQYF
TRBV6-4,NA,TRBJ1-1,NA,TGTGCCAGCAGTGACTTAGGAGGGGGGGACACTGAAGCTTTCTTT,CASSDLGGGDTEAFF
TRBV5-5,TRBD1,TRBJ2-7,NA,TGTGCCAGCAGCCGAGGGTGGGGACAGGGAGACGAGCAGTACTTC,CASSRGWGQGDEQYF
TRBV4-2,TRBD1,TRBJ1-1,NA,TGTGCCAGCAGCCCGTGGGACAGGGGGGACACTGAAGCTTTCTTT,CASSPWDRGDTEAFF
TRBV2,NA,TRBJ2-2,NA,TGTGCCAGCAGTAAAATATCTGTCCGGGGAGGCGCAACCGGGGAGCTGTTTTTT,CASSKISVRGGATGELFF
TRBV10-1,TRBD2,TRBJ2-2,NA,TGCGCCATCACTCCGGGACTAGCGGTACTCACCGGGGAGCTGTTTTTT,CAITPGLAVLTGELFF
TRBV6-5,TRBD1,TRBJ2-2,NA,TGTGCCAGCAGTTTATTAGACAGGGAGTCTGGGGAGCTGTTTTTT,CASSLLDRESGELFF
TRBV5-4,TRBD1,TRBJ1-3,NA,TGTGCCAGCAGCGCGGACAGGGAGAGCAACACCATATATTTT,CASSADRESNTIYF
TRBV14,TRBD1,TRBJ2-1,NA,TGTGCCAGCAGCCGCGTACAGGGGGCGAGCTTCGATGAGCAGTTCTTC,CASSRVQGASFDEQFF
TRBV9,NA,TRBJ2-7,NA,TGTGCCAGCAGCGTCGCCCCGAGGTCCCAGGGCTACGAGCAGTACTTC,CASSVAPRSQGYEQYF
TRBV6-1,NA,TRBJ1-5,NA,TGTGCCAGCAGTGAGAGGCTGGATCAGCCCCAGCATTTT,CASSERLDQPQHF
TRBV27,TRBD2,TRBJ2-2,once,TGTGCCAGCAGCAGACTAGCGGGAGGGTTTGCCGGGGAGCTGTTTTTT,CASSRLAGGFAGELFF
TRBV5-5,NA,TRBJ1-4,NA,TGTGCCAGCCAAGGGGCAGGTGAAAAACTGTTTTTT,CASQGAGEKLFF
TRBV5-1,TRBD2,TRBJ2-3,NA,TGCGCCAGCAATCTAGCGGGACGAGGTTCAGATACGCAGTATTTT,CASNLAGRGSDTQYF
TRBV27,TRBD2,TRBJ2-2,NA,TGTGCCAGCAGTTTAGTACGGGAGGTCGCCGGGGAGCTGTTTTTT,CASSLVREVAGELFF
TRBV5-6,NA,TRBJ2-7,NA,TGTGCCAGCAGCTTACAGTTCGAGCAGTACTTC,CASSLQFEQYF
TRBV3-1/TRBV3-2,TRBD1,TRBJ2-2,NA,TGTGCCAGCAGCCGAACAGGGGGTCCCGGGGAGCTGTTTTTT,CASSRTGGPGELFF
TRBV10-3,TRBD1,TRBJ1-2,NA,TGTGCCATCAGTGACGGACAGGGTAGGGGGTATGGCTACACCTTC,CAISDGQGRGYGYTF
TRBV9,NA,TRBJ1-2,NA,TGTGCCAGCAGCCTAGAGGAGGGGCATAAAGACTATGGCTACACCTTC,CASSLEEGHKDYGYTF
TRBV11-2,TRBD1,TRBJ1-1,NA,TGTGCCAGCAGCTTGGGGGGAACAGGGGAAGTAGGGAACACTGAAGCTTTCTTT,CASSLGGTGEVGNTEAFF
TRBV6-5,TRBD1,TRBJ1-2,NA,TGTGCCAGCAGCCAAAGCTCAGGGGGAAGCTATGGCTACACCTTC,CASSQSSGGSYGYTF
TRBV30,NA,TRBJ2-7,NA,TGTGCCTGGGGCCGGTCTCACGAGCAGTACTTC,CAWGRSHEQYF
TRBV3-1/TRBV3-2,NA,TRBJ1-2,NA,TGTGCCAGCAGCCGAGATACTAACTATGGCTACACCTTC,CASSRDTNYGYTF
TRBV5-4,TRBD1,TRBJ1-3,NA,TGTGCCAGCAGTCGTGACAGGGGTGCTGGAAACACCATATATTTT,CASSRDRGAGNTIYF
TRBV30,TRBD1,TRBJ1-2,many,TGTGCCTGGAGTCAACAGGGGAACTATGGCTACACCTTC,CAWSQQGNYGYTF
TRBV28,NA,TRBJ2-6,once,TGTGCCAGCAGTTTCCAGGTGGCTGGGGCCAACGTCCTGACTTTC,CASSFQVAGANVLTF
TRBV9,NA,TRBJ2-3,NA,TGTGCCAGCAGCTCTAGCGAGCAGTTAGATACGCAGTATTTT,CASSSSEQLDTQYF
TRBV5-5,TRBD1,TRBJ1-5,NA,TGTGCCAGCAGCCAAAGAGTGGACAGGAGCAATCAGCCCCAGCATTTT,CASSQRVDRSNQPQHF
TRBV2,TRBD1,TRBJ1-1,NA,TGTGCCAGCAGTGAGGTTCCGGACAGGGGACCCACTGAAGCTTTCTTT,CASSEVPDRGPTEAFF
TRBV10-2,TRBD1,TRBJ2-7,NA,TGCGCCAGCAGTGAGTCGGACACAGGGGGCGACGAGCAGTACTTC,CASSESDTGGDEQYF
TRBV3-1/TRBV3-2,TRBD2,TRBJ2-1,NA,TGTGCCAGCAGCCGAGGGACTAGCGGGAGAGTAAATGAGCAGTTCTTC,CASSRGTSGRVNEQFF
TRBV27,NA,TRBJ2-1,NA,TGTGCCAGCAGTTCCCCAACAGGGAGCTCCTACAATGAGCAGTTCTTC,CASSSPTGSSYNEQFF
TRBV19,TRBD1,TRBJ1-5,NA,TGTGCCAGTAGTACGGGGACAGGGGATCAGCCCCAGCATTTT,CASSTGTGDQPQHF
TRBV11-2,TRBD2,TRBJ2-1,NA,TGTGCCAGCAGCTTACAGGTTGGCGGGAGCACGAATGAGCAGTTCTTC,CASSLQVGGSTNEQFF
TRBV27,NA,TRBJ2-3,NA,TGTGCCAGCAGTTTAATTTTGTCTACTAGGGCCGCAGATACGCAGTATTTT,CASSLILSTRAADTQYF
TRBV7-2,NA,TRBJ1-2,NA,TGTGCCAGCAGCTCAGACCGGAGCGGTGGCTACACCTTC,CASSSDRSGGYTF
TRBV12-3/TRBV12-4,NA,TRBJ2-3,NA,TGTGCCAGCAGTTTAGGATACGGTACGCAGTATTTT,CASSLGYGTQYF
TRBV10-3,NA,TRBJ1-6,NA,TGTGCCATCAGTCGAACAACTGGTGCGGAGAAGTCACCCCTCCACTTT,CAISRTTGAEKSPLHF
TRBV15,TRBD1,TRBJ2-7,NA,TGTGCCACCAGCAGAGATCTCACAGGGGCCAACGAGCAGTACTTC,CATSRDLTGANEQYF
TRBV7-7,TRBD2,TRBJ2-5,NA,TGTGCTAGCAGCCCAGGACTAGCGGGAGGAGGGGAGACCCAGTACTTC,CASSPGLAGGGETQYF
TRBV6-6,TRBD1,TRBJ1-5,NA,TGTGCCAGCAGTACGGCCACCGGACAGGGAGGTCAGCCCCAGCATTTT,CASSTATGQGGQPQHF
TRBV12-3/TRBV12-4,NA,TRBJ1-1,NA,TGTGCCAGCAGTCTAATACAGGGCACTGAAGCTTTCTTT,CASSLIQGTEAFF
TRBV4-2,TRBD2,TRBJ2-1,once,TGTGCCAGCAGGGACCTAGCGGGAGTTTCTTTCTTC,CASRDLAGVSFF
TRBV2,NA,TRBJ1-2,NA,TGTGCCACCCCAGGGGACCGATATGGCTACACCTTC,CATPGDRYGYTF
TRBV16,TRBD2,TRBJ2-5,NA,TGTGCCAGCAGCCCGGGAGCGGGAGGAGCCTCAGAGACCCAGTACTTC,CASSPGAGGASETQYF
TRBV5-6,NA,TRBJ2-1,few,TGTGCCAGCAGCTGGGGCCGAGGGAGGTTCGGTGAGCAGTTCTTC,CASSWGRGRFGEQFF
TRBV19,NA,TRBJ1-4,NA,TGTGCCAGTAGTATAGTTGGAAGGGGCACTAATGAAAAACTGTTTTTT,CASSIVGRGTNEKLFF
TRBV24-1,TRBD2,TRBJ2-3,NA,TGTGCCACCAGCCCGGAGGGAGGGCCCACAGATACGCAGTATTTT,CATSPEGGPTDTQYF